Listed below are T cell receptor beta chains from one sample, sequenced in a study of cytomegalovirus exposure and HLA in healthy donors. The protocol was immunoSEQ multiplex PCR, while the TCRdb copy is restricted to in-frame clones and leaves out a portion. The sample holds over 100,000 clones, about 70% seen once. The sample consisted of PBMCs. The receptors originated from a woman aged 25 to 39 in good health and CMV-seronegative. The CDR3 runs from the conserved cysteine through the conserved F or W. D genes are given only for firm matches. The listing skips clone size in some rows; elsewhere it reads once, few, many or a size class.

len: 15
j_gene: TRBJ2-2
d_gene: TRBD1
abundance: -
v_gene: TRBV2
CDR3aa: CASSDNQQGTGELFF
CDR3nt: TGTGCCAGCAGTGACAACCAACAGGGGACCGGGGAGCTGTTTTTT

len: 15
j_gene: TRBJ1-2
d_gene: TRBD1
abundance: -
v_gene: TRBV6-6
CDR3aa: CASSYAQGADYGYTF
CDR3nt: TGTGCCAGCAGTTACGCGCAGGGGGCAGACTATGGCTACACCTTC

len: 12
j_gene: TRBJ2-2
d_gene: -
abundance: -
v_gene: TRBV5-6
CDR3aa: CASSWSSGELFF
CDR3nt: TGTGCCAGCAGCTGGAGCAGCGGGGAGCTGTTTTTT

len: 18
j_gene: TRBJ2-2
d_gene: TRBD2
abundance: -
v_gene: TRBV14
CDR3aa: CASRRTGTSYAATGELFF
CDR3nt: TGTGCCAGCAGGCGTACCGGGACTAGCTATGCAGCCACCGGGGAGCTGTTTTTT

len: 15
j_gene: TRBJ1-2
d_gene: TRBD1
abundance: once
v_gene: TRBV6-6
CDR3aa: CASSPVETGPYGYTF
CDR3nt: TGTGCCAGCAGTCCGGTTGAGACAGGGCCCTATGGCTACACCTTC

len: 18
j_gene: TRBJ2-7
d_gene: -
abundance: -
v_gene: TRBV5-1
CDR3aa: CASSFEGVPNSIPYEQYF
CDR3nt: TGCGCCAGCAGCTTTGAGGGAGTCCCAAACTCTATACCCTACGAGCAGTACTTC

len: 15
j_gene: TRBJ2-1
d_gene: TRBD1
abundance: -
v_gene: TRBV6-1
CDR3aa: CASKTDRGTYNEQFF
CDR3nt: TGTGCCAGCAAAACCGACAGGGGAACCTACAATGAGCAGTTCTTC

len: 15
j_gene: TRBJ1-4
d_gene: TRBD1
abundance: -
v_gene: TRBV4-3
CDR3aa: CASSRDRGTNEKLFF
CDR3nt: TGCGCCAGCAGCCGGGACAGGGGCACTAATGAAAAACTGTTTTTT

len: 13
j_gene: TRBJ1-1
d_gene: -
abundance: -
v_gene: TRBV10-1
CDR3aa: CASRPNLNTEAFF
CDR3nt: TGCGCCAGCAGGCCGAACTTGAACACTGAAGCTTTCTTT

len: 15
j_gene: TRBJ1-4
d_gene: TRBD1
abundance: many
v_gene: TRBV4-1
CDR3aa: CASSLTGALNEKLFF
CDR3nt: TGCGCCAGCAGCCTAACAGGGGCTCTGAATGAAAAACTGTTTTTT

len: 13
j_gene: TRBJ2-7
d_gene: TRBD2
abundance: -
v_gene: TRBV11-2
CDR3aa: CASSLASGAEQYF
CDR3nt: TGTGCCAGCAGCTTAGCTAGCGGCGCCGAGCAGTACTTC

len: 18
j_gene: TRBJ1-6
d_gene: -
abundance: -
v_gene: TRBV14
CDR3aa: CASSQGAPSPSYNSPLHF
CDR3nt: TGTGCCAGCAGCCAAGGCGCTCCTAGTCCCTCCTATAATTCACCCCTCCACTTT

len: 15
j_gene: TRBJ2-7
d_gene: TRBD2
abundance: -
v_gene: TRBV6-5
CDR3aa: CASSGRTSGPYEQYF
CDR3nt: TGTGCCAGCAGTGGGAGGACTAGCGGACCCTACGAGCAGTACTTC

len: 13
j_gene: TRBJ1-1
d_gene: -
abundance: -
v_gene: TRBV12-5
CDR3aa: CASGLDPGTEAFF
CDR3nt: TGTGCTAGTGGTTTGGATCCCGGCACTGAAGCTTTCTTT

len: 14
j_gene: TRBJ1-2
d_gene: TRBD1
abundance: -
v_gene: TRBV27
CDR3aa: CASGDHRGDYGYTF
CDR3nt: TGTGCCAGTGGGGACCACAGGGGAGACTATGGCTACACCTTC

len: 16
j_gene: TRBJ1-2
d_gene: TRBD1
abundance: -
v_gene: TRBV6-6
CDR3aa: CASSYDPRDREDGYTF
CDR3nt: TGTGCCAGCAGTTACGATCCTCGGGACAGGGAAGATGGCTACACCTTC

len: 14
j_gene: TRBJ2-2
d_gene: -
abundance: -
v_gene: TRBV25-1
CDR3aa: CASSESRERGELFF
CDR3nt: TGTGCCAGCAGTGAATCCAGGGAACGGGGGGAGCTGTTTTTT

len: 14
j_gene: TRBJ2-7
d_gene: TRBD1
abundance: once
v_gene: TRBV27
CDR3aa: CASSFVGQACEQYF
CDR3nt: TGTGCCAGCAGTTTTGTTGGACAGGCCTGCGAGCAGTACTTC

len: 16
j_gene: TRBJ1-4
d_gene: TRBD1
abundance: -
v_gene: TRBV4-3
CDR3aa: CASSLRQGLGNEKLFF
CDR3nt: TGCGCCAGCAGCCTAAGACAGGGACTTGGTAATGAAAAACTGTTTTTT

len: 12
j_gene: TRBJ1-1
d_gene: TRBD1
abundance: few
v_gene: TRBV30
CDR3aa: CACYRGYTEAFF
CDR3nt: TGTGCCTGCTACAGGGGTTACACTGAAGCTTTCTTT

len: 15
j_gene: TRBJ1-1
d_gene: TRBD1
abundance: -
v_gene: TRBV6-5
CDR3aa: CASSAVTGVGTEAFF
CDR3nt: TGTGCCAGCAGCGCCGTGACAGGGGTTGGCACTGAAGCTTTCTTT

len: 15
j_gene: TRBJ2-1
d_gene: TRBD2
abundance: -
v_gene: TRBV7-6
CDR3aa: CASSLERGGYNEQFF
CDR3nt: TGTGCCAGCAGCTTAGAACGGGGGGGTTACAATGAGCAGTTCTTC

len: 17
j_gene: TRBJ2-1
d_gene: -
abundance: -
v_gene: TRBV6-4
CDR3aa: CASSDSSRTHQNNEQFF
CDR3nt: TGTGCCAGCAGTGACTCGAGTAGGACTCACCAAAACAATGAGCAGTTCTTC

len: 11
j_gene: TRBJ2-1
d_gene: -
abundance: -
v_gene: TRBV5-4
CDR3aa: CASSLAGEQFF
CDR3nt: TGTGCCAGCAGCTTGGCCGGTGAGCAGTTCTTC

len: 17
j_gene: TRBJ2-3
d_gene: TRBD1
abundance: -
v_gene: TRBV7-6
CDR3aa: CASSLSATGVVSDTQYF
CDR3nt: TGTGCCAGCAGCTTAAGTGCGACAGGGGTTGTGTCAGATACGCAGTATTTT

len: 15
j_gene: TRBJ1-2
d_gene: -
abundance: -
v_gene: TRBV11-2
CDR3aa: CASSLDRVENYGYTF
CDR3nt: TGTGCCAGCAGCTTAGATCGGGTAGAGAACTATGGCTACACCTTC

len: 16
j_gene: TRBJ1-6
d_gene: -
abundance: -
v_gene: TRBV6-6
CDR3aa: CASRPADRSYNSPLHF
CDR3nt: TGTGCCAGCCGTCCAGCCGACAGGTCCTATAATTCACCCCTCCACTTT

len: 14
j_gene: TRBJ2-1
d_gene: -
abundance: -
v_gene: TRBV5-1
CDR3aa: CASLDGRNYNEQFF
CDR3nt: TGCGCCAGCCTGGATGGGAGGAACTACAATGAGCAGTTCTTC

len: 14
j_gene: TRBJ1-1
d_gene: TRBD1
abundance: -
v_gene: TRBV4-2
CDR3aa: CASSYGQAGTEAFF
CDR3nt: TGTGCCAGCAGCTATGGACAGGCCGGCACTGAAGCTTTCTTT

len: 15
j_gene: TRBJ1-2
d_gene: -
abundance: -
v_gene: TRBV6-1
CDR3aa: CASSEGGTGVYGYTF
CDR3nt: TGTGCCAGCAGTGAAGGAGGGACGGGGGTTTATGGCTACACCTTC

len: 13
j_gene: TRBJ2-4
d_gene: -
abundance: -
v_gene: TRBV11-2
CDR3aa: CASSLSGGNIQYF
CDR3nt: TGTGCCAGCAGCTTGTCAGGGGGGAACATTCAGTACTTC

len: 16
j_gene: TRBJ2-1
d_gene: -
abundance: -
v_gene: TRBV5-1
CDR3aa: CASSLNLGAPYNEQFF
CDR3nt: TGCGCCAGCAGCTTGAATCTAGGGGCCCCCTACAATGAGCAGTTCTTC

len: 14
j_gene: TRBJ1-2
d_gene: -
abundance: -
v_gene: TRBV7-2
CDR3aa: CASSPSTGHYGYTF
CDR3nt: TGTGCCAGCAGCCCATCCACAGGGCACTATGGCTACACCTTC

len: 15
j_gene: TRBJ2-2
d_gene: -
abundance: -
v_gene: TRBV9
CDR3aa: CASSVAGGNTGELFF
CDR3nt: TGTGCCAGCAGCGTAGCTGGAGGGAATACCGGGGAGCTGTTTTTT

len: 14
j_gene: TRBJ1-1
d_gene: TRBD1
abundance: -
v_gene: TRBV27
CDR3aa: CASSLKGASTEAFF
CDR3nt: TGTGCCAGCAGTTTAAAGGGGGCTAGCACTGAAGCTTTCTTT

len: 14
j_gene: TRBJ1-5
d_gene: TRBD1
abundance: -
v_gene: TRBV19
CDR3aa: CASSGTATYQPQHF
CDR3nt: TGTGCCAGTAGCGGGACAGCGACTTATCAGCCCCAGCATTTT

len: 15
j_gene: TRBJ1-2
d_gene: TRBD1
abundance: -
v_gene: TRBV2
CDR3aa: CASSEQGQGPYGYTF
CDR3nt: TGTGCCAGCAGTGAACAGGGACAGGGTCCCTATGGCTACACCTTC

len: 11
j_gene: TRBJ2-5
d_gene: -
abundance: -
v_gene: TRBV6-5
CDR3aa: CASSYLETQYF
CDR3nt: TGTGCCAGCAGTTACCTGGAGACCCAGTACTTC

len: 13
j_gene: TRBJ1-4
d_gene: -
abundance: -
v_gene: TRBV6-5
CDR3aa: CASSYSSGEKLFF
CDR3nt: TGTGCCAGCAGTTACTCGAGTGGTGAAAAACTGTTTTTT

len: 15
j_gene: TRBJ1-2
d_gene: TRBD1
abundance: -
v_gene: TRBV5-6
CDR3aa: CASTFRGQVPYGYTF
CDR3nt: TGTGCCAGCACCTTTAGGGGGCAGGTCCCCTATGGCTACACCTTC

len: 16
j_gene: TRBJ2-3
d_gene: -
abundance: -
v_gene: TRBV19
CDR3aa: CASSNPTIDRTDTQYF
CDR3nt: TGTGCCAGTAGTAACCCAACTATCGACCGCACAGATACGCAGTATTTT

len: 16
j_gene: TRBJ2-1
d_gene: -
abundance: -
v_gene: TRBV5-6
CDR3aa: CASSLAPTRRGYEQFF
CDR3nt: TGTGCCAGCAGCTTGGCCCCCACCCGGCGGGGCTATGAGCAGTTCTTC

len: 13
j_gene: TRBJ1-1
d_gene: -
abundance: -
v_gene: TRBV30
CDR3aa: CAWSWQMNTEAFF
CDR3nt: TGTGCCTGGAGTTGGCAGATGAACACTGAAGCTTTCTTT

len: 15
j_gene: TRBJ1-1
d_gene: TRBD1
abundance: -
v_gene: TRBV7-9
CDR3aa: CASSSQGAAGTEAFF
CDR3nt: TGTGCCAGCAGCTCACAGGGGGCTGCCGGCACTGAAGCTTTCTTT

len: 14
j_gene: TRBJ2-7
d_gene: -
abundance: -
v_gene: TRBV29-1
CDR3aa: CSVVTLQGRNEQYF
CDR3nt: TGCAGCGTTGTGACTCTGCAGGGAAGGAACGAGCAGTACTTC

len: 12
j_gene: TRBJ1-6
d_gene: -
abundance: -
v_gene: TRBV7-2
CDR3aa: CASRTAGKPLHF
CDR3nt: TGTGCCAGCCGAACAGCTGGCAAGCCCCTCCACTTT

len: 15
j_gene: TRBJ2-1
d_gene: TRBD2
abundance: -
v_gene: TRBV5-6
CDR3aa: CASSLPSGSRNEQFF
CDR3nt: TGTGCCAGCAGCTTGCCTAGCGGGAGTAGGAATGAGCAGTTCTTC

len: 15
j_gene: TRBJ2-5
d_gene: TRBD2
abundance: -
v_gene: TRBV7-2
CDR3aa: CASSTIAGAWETQYF
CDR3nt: TGTGCCAGCAGCACGATAGCGGGGGCCTGGGAGACCCAGTACTTC

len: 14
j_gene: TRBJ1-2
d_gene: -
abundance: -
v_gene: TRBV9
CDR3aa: CASSVAENSYGYTF
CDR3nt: TGTGCCAGCAGCGTAGCTGAAAATAGCTATGGCTACACCTTC

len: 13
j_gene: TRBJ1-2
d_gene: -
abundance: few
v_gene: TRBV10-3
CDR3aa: CAISESEGYGYTF
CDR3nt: TGTGCCATCAGTGAGTCGGAGGGGTATGGCTACACCTTC

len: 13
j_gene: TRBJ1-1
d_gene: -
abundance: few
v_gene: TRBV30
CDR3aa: CAWSTTGYTEAFF
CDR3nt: TGTGCCTGGAGTACCACAGGGTATACTGAAGCTTTCTTT